These 6 T cell receptor beta chains share one sample of origin, sequenced in a study of blood T cell repertoires in COVID-19. The method was immunoSEQ multiplex PCR; TCRdb's version includes in-frame clones alone and lacks a portion of them. Among 200,000 to 250,000 clones, around 80% were seen once, and the ten largest hold about 5.5%. Sequencing used peripheral blood. The receptors come from a woman in her 70s with acute or convalescent COVID-19.

This sequence joins TRBV27 and TRBJ1-5; no clear D. The CDR3 is made up of 15 amino acids. Germline V gene sequence: CDR1 MNHEY, CDR2 SMNVEV (reference sequence). Trimming took 5 bases from V and 0 from J, leaving 11 bases between them. CDR3 nucleotides: TGTGCCAGCAGTCCAAGGTCAGGTAGCAATCAGCCCCAGCATTTT. The encoded protein is CASSPRSGSNQPQHF.

The rearrangement links TRBV6-5 to TRBJ2-5; 7 bases fit TRBD1. The CDR3 loop spans 13 amino acids. Germline V CDR1 and CDR2: MNHEY, SVGAGI. V dropped 4 bases and J dropped 4; count of bases not matched to a gene: 3. In DNA, the CDR3 is TGTGCCAGCAGTTCCCACAGGGGAGAGACCCAGTACTTC. This translates into CASSSHRGETQYF.

This chain connects TRBV6-6 to TRBJ1-4; D gene ambiguous. Trimming shortened V by 5 bases and J by 7 bases, and 14 bases separated the two germline ends. Germline CDR1 reads MNHNY; CDR2 reads SVGAGI (reference sequence). This CDR3 contains 14 residues. The CDR3 spells CASSPLREGEKLFF. Written as DNA, the CDR3 is TGTGCCAGCAGTCCCCTTAGGGAGGGTGAAAAACTGTTTTTT.

J is TRBJ1-1 and V is TRBV19; tentative D call: TRBD1 (5 bases). V lost 2 bases to trimming and J lost 11 bases, with 30 bases between them. The CDR3 runs to 18 residues. CDR1 and CDR2 from the germline V gene are LNHDA and SQIVND (reference sequence). As DNA, the CDR3 is TGTGCCAGTAGTATACCCCCCTCGACAGTAGACCCTACATTAATGGCTTTCTTT. It specifies CASSIPPSTVDPTLMAFF. The full variable domain, rest sourced from reference TRBV19 and TRBJ1-1, is DGGITQSPKYLFRKEGQNVTLSCEQNLNHDAMYWYRQDPGQGLRLIYYSQIVNDFQKGDIAEGYSVSREKKESFPLTVTSAQKNPTAFYLCASSIPPSTVDPTLMAFFGQGTRLTVV.

This chain uses TRBV6-5 with TRBJ1-5; D may be TRBD1 (6 bases). Looked up from germline, CDR1 is MNHEY and CDR2 is SVGAGI. V was cut by 5 bases and J by 3 bases, with 14 bases left in between. The CDR3 covers 15 residues. DNA of the CDR3: TGTGCCAGCAGTCCACGGGGGGGGCACAATCAGCCCCAGCATTTT. It specifies CASSPRGGHNQPQHF.

The V call is TRBV15, the J call TRBJ2-3, with D uncertain. V was trimmed by 0 bases and J by 5 bases, leaving 6 bases between them. Germline V gene data show CDR1 as LNHNV and CDR2 as YYDKDF (reference sequence). There are 13 residues in the CDR3. CDR3 region: CATSRDREDTQYF. The CDR3 DNA follows: TGTGCCACCAGCAGAGATCGAGAAGATACGCAGTATTTT.